This T cell receptor (beta chain) was sequenced for a study of early T cells in non-severe SARS-CoV-2 infection. In the study overall: Sequencing targeted bulk RNA from unsorted whole blood, leaving chains unpaired.

In the library, individual cDNA molecules carried attached unique molecular identifiers. TCRdb independently ran MiXCR on the 5' RACE reads; one entry per CDR3 protein. The sample has roughly 110,000 distinct CDR3 sequences, around 10% seen once. J lost 1 base, V lost 7 bases, and 6 bases had no gene match. The length of the CDR3 is 15 residues. The V gene's germline CDR1 is MNHEY and CDR2 SVGAGI. Sequenced input: whole blood. The origin of this receptor is an adult who was a healthcare worker with PCR-confirmed SARS-CoV-2 infection or an uninfected control (not recorded which). This chain connects TRBV6-5 to TRBJ2-3, with 9 bases fitting TRBD2. The CDR3 reads CASKGSSGGTDTQYF. For the CDR3, the DNA is TGTGCCAGCAAAGGATCTAGCGGGGGCACAGATACGCAGTATTTT.